The 22 T cell receptor beta chains below all came from one sample that was sequenced in a study of blood T cell repertoires in COVID-19 (dated by TCRdb to 2018 to 2020). Library prep was done by the immunoSEQ multiplex PCR assay. This immuneACCESS table, as held by TCRdb, lists in-frame sequences with V and J called but not all clones. Of the missing ones, under half trace to an unresolved V gene in checked studies; the others have no known cause. This sample is represented by about 100,000 clones; roughly 85% of them were singletons. The top ten clones comprise 31% of the sample. The sequencing input was peripheral blood. These receptors originate from a man between 65 and 80 years old with active or convalescent COVID-19.

This clone was picked up a small number of times. The CDR3 here is CASSDSRDYTDTQYF. The CDR3, as DNA: TGTGCCAGCAGCGACAGCCGGGACTACACAGATACGCAGTATTTT. The V call is TRBV11-2, the J call TRBJ2-3; 7 positions agree with TRBD2. The V gene end was trimmed by 5 bases and the J gene end by 2 bases; junction bases not matched to a gene: 7. The CDR3 runs to 15 residues. The V gene's germline CDR1 is SGHAT and CDR2 FQNNGV.

This chain connects TRBV27 to TRBJ2-7; 8 bases are shared with TRBD1. Trimming removed 3 bases from V and 0 bases from J; junction bases left unmatched: 4. Germline V gives CDR1 MNHEY, CDR2 SMNVEV (reference sequence). The CDR3 has 15 residues. CDR3 residues: CASSFEGQVSYEQYF. The CDR3 DNA reads as TGTGCCAGCAGTTTTGAGGGACAGGTCTCCTACGAGCAGTACTTC.

V is TRBV20-1 and J is TRBJ1-5; tentative D call: TRBD1 (5 bases). CDR3 length: 13 amino acids. The germline V and J ends were trimmed by 3 bases and 3 bases, with 9 bases remaining between them. Per the germline V gene, CDR1 is DFQATT and CDR2 is SNEGSKA (reference sequence). CDR3 sequence (DNA): TGCAGTGCTAGTCAGGACACCAATCAGCCCCAGCATTTT. Protein sequence: CSASQDTNQPQHF.

This rearrangement joins TRBV7-9 to TRBJ2-2, with D tentatively TRBD2 (6 bases). In germline, CDR1 is SEHNR, CDR2 FQNEAQ (reference sequence). This CDR3 comprises 15 residues. Between the trimmed V and J ends, which lost 2 bases and 1 base, there was a span of 8 bases. The CDR3 bases are TGTGCCAGCAGCTTAATCGGGGGGAACACCGGGGAGCTGTTTTTT. Its translation is CASSLIGGNTGELFF.

The chain combines TRBV24-1 with TRBJ2-5; maybe TRBD1 (5 bases). Trimming took off 4 bases at V and 1 base at J, with 12 bases between the two ends. The length of the CDR3 is 15 residues. Germline V CDR1 and CDR2: KGHDR, SFDVKD. CDR3 DNA sequence: TGTGCCACCAGTGACACCCGACAGCGCCAAGAGACCCAGTACTTC. This encodes CATSDTRQRQETQYF.

The V and J genes are TRBV7-2 and TRBJ1-2, with 7 nucleotides matching TRBD1. This CDR3 region has 14 residues. V lost 3 bases and J lost 7; bases outside the gene matches: 8. In germline, CDR1 is SGHTA, CDR2 FQGNSA. CDR3 sequence: CASSFRQGVSGYTF. CDR3 DNA: TGTGCCAGCAGCTTTCGACAGGGAGTGAGTGGCTACACCTTC.

V gene TRBV5-8 combines with J gene TRBJ2-7; TRBD2 might be the D (5 bases). CDR3 length: 14 residues. Per germline, CDR1 SGHTS and CDR2 YDEGEE. V lost 4 bases and J 3 bases, leaving 14 bases between the germline ends. CDR3 coding DNA: TGTGCCAGCAGCGAGGTGGGGAGTAGCTACGAGCAGTACTTC. Its translation: CASSEVGSSYEQYF.

In its sample, this clone was seen once. J is TRBJ1-1 and V is TRBV30, with a tentative D call TRBD1 (5 bases). Germline lookup yields CDR1 GTSNPN and CDR2 SVGIG (reference sequence). Trimming pared 3 bases from V and 1 base from J, leaving 9 bases between. This CDR3 region has 13 residues. The CDR3 protein is CAWSGGWNTEAFF. In DNA form, the CDR3 reads TGTGCCTGGAGCGGGGGGTGGAACACTGAAGCTTTCTTT.

The CDR3: CASSLSEGQPYEQYF. The DNA of the CDR3 is TGTGCCAGCAGTTTATCGGAGGGACAGCCCTACGAGCAGTACTTC. This sequence joins TRBV27 and TRBJ2-7; D may be TRBD1 (7 bases). The ends were cut back, 0 bases at V and 2 bases at J, with 11 bases in the middle. The germline gives CDR1 MNHEY, CDR2 SMNVEV (reference sequence). CDR3 size: 15 residues.

This chain connects TRBV24-1 to TRBJ2-1; 10 bases line up with TRBD2. CDR3 length: 15 residues. J gave up 8 bases and V 1 base, and 4 bases lay outside the gene matches. Germline lookup yields CDR1 KGHDR and CDR2 SFDVKD. CDR3 nucleotides: TGTGCCACCAGTGATTTCCCGACTAGCGGGTATGAGCAGTTCTTC. Protein: CATSDFPTSGYEQFF.

The chain carries TRBV18 and TRBJ2-2; TRBD1 is a possible D gene (6 bases). Germline CDR1 and CDR2: KGHSH and LQKENI. Trimming removed 7 bases from V and 2 bases from J, with 17 bases in between. The CDR3 is 16 amino acids. CDR3 nucleotides: TGTGCCAGCTTAATCGCGGCAGGGGCAAACACCGGGGAGCTGTTTTTT. Translated, it gives CASLIAAGANTGELFF.

The chain has TRBV12-5 and TRBJ2-2; D ambiguous. V was trimmed by 4 bases and J by 1 base, leaving 7 bases between them. The CDR3 has 14 amino acids. The germline V gene has CDR1 LGHNT and CDR2 FRNRAP. The CDR3 DNA follows: TGTGCTAGTGGTTCTGGAGTGAACACCGGGGAGCTGTTTTTT. Protein: CASGSGVNTGELFF.

This chain uses TRBV29-1 with TRBJ1-1; 8 bases fit TRBD1. Germline-derived CDR1 and CDR2 are SQVTM and ANQGSEA. Losses at the gene ends were 4 bases for V and 4 bases for J; bases not matched to a gene: 5. CDR3 length: 13 amino acids. CDR3 in amino acids: CSVVPGGSTEAFF. CDR3 sequence (DNA): TGCAGCGTTGTCCCAGGGGGCAGCACTGAAGCTTTCTTT.

V is TRBV7-2 and J is TRBJ2-2; tentatively, D is TRBD2 (5 bases). The CDR3 spans 15 residues. Per germline, CDR1 SGHTA and CDR2 FQGNSA. The V end was cut by 1 base, the J end by 4 bases, with 10 bases between. CDR3 region: CASSLVGIGTGELFF. The DNA for the CDR3 is TGTGCCAGCAGCTTAGTCGGGATTGGCACCGGGGAGCTGTTTTTT. Full variable domain (rest looked up from reference TRBV7-2 and TRBJ2-2): GAGVSQSPSNKVTEKGKDVELRCDPISGHTALYWYRQSLGQGLEFLIYFQGNSAPDKSGLPSDRFSAERTGGSVSTLTIQRTQQEDSAVYLCASSLVGIGTGELFFGEGSRLTVL.

V is TRBV11-2 and J is TRBJ1-3, with 8 bases lining up with TRBD1. Germline CDR1 and CDR2: SGHAT and FQNNGV. With V trimmed by 6 bases and J by 4 bases, 11 bases remained unmatched. The CDR3 is 16 residues long. The CDR3 DNA sequence: TGTGCCAGCAGACCTGGACAGGGAGGATGGGGAAACACCATATATTTT. Its translation is CASRPGQGGWGNTIYF. The full variable domain, rest sourced from reference TRBV11-2 and TRBJ1-3, is EAGVAQSPRYKIIEKRQSVAFWCNPISGHATLYWYQQILGQGPKLLIQFQNNGVVDDSQLPKDRFSAERLKGVDSTLKIQPAKLEDSAVYLCASRPGQGGWGNTIYFGEGSWLTVV.

The rearrangement links TRBV4-2 to TRBJ2-7; TRBD2 aligns across 10 bases. Trimming took 5 bases from V and 3 from J; bases not matched to a gene: 10. CDR3 length equals 16 residues. Germline CDR1 is LGHNA and CDR2 is YNFKEQ. The DNA of the CDR3 is TGTGCCAGCAGCTCATCCGCTAGCGGGAGTGACTACGAGCAGTACTTC. This sequence encodes CASSSSASGSDYEQYF.

This clone was seen a single time. The rearrangement joins TRBV2 to TRBJ1-1, with D possibly matching TRBD1 (5 bases). CDR1 is SNHLY and CDR2 is FYNNEI in the germline V gene. The germline V and J ends were trimmed by 3 bases and 4 bases, with 15 bases remaining between them. The length of the CDR3 is 15 residues. The DNA for the CDR3 is TGTGCCAGCAGTGAGGGAGGGGCCGCGGGCACTGAAGCTTTCTTT. Amino acids: CASSEGGAAGTEAFF.

This clone was found once. This rearrangement joins TRBV10-3 to TRBJ2-7; weak D call: TRBD2 (6 bases). The CDR3 spans 15 residues. The germline V gene encodes CDR1 ENHRY and CDR2 SYGVKD. V lost 4 bases and J lost 1, with 14 bases in between. CDR3 nucleotides: TGTGCCATCAGTGGGGTGGCGGGAACTTCCTACGAGCAGTACTTC. Its protein product is CAISGVAGTSYEQYF.

The chain has TRBV6-1 and TRBJ1-3, with 9 bases identical to TRBD1. Germline V lookup: CDR1 MNHNS, CDR2 SASEGT. Unmatched junction bases numbered 4, after V lost 4 bases and J lost 0 bases. The CDR3 contains 16 residues. CDR3 protein: CASSGTGAYSGNTIYF. In DNA, the CDR3 is TGTGCCAGCAGTGGGACAGGGGCCTACTCTGGAAACACCATATATTTT.

In nucleotides, the CDR3 is TGCGCCAGCAGCAGCGGGAGCCGAGAGACCCAGTACTTC. This gives the protein CASSSGSRETQYF. The rearrangement links TRBV5-1 to TRBJ2-5; 8 bases line up with TRBD2. CDR3 length equals 13 residues. After removal of 4 bases from V and 4 bases from J, the junction contained 3 bases not matched to a gene. Germline V gene sequence: CDR1 SGHRS, CDR2 YFSETQ. Full variable domain (missing parts from reference TRBV5-1 and TRBJ2-5): KAGVTQTPRYLIKTRGQQVTLSCSPISGHRSVSWYQQTPGQGLQFLFEYFSETQRNKGNFPGRFSGRQFSNSRSEMNVSTLELGDSALYLCASSSGSRETQYFGPGTRLLVL.

V usage is TRBV7-3 and J usage is TRBJ2-3, with a tentative D call TRBD2 (6 bases). The CDR3 is made up of 15 amino acids. V lost 3 bases and J 2 bases, leaving 12 bases between the germline ends. The V gene's germline CDR1 is SGHTA and CDR2 FQGTGA. CDR3 nucleotide sequence: TGTGCCAGCAGCTTGGGACTCGTACACACAGATACGCAGTATTTT. Translated: CASSLGLVHTDTQYF.

CDR3 nucleotides: TGTGCCAGCAGCCGGCTCTCAGGGCAAAGCTCCTACGAGCAGTACTTC. Its protein is CASSRLSGQSSYEQYF. The gene calls are TRBV7-2 and TRBJ2-7, with a weak D call TRBD1 (5 bases). V was cut by 5 bases and J by 0 bases, with 17 bases left in between. The CDR3 covers 16 residues. Germline CDR1 is SGHTA and CDR2 is FQGNSA.